Described below is a single TCR beta chain sequence and its context. The antigen remains unidentified. The data originate from a study of cytomegalovirus exposure and HLA in healthy donors. The PCR contained 60 Vbeta and 13 Jbeta primers. The protocol was immunoSEQ multiplex PCR, while the TCRdb copy is restricted to in-frame clones and leaves out a portion. This table has about 130,000 clones, about 73% appearing once. Findings and caveats of the study: Listed as cytomegalovirus-associated were 150 to 200 TCR beta chains.

The donors, nominally healthy at sampling, likely had unrecorded immune exposures. For the donor in question, CMV serostatus went unrecorded. Germline-derived CDR1 and CDR2 are MNHEY and SVGAGI. This CDR3 region has 14 residues. The V and J ends lost 4 bases and 3 bases, in that order; junction bases with no gene match: 3. This TCR was sampled from a human donor in good health. Source material: PBMCs. The V call is TRBV6-5, the J call TRBJ1-5; 7 nucleotides match TRBD1. The CDR3 loop reads CASSSGQPNQPQHF. CDR3 DNA sequence: TGTGCCAGCAGTTCGGGACAGCCCAATCAGCCCCAGCATTTT.